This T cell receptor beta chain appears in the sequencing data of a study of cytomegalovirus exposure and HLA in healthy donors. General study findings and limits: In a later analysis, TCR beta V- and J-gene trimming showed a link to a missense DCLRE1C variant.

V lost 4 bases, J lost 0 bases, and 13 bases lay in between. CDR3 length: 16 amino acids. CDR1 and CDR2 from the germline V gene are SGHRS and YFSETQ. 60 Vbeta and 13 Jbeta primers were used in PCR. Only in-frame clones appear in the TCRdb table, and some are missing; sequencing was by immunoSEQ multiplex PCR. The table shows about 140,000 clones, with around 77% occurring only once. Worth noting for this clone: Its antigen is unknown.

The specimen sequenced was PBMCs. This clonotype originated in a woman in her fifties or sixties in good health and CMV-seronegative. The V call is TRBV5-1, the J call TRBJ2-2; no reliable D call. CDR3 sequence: CASSPRQASNTGELFF. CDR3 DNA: TGCGCCAGCAGCCCCAGGCAGGCTTCGAACACCGGGGAGCTGTTTTTT.